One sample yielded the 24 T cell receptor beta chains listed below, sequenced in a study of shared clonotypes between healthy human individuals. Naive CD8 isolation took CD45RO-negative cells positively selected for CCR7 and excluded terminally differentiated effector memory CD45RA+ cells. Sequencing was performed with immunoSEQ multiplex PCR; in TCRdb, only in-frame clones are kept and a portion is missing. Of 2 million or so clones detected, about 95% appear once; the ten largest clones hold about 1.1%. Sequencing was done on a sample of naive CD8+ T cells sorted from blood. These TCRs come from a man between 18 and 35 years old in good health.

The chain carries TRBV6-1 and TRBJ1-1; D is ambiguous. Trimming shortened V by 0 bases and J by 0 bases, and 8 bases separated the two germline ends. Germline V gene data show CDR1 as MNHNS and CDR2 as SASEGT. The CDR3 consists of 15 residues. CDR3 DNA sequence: TGTGCCAGCAGTGAAGCCGAGGGTATGAACACTGAAGCTTTCTTT. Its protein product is CASSEAEGMNTEAFF.

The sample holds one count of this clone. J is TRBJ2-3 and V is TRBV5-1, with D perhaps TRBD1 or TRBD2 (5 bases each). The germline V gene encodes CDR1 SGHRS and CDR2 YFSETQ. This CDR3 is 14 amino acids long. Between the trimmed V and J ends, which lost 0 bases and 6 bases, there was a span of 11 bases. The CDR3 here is CASSLGGIADTQYF. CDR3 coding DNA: TGCGCCAGCAGCTTGGGGGGGATTGCGGATACGCAGTATTTT.

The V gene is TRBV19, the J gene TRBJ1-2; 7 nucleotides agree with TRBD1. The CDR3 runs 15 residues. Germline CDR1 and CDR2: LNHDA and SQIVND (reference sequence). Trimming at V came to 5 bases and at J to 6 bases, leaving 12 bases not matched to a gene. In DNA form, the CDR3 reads TGTGCCAGTAGTCCCGATCTCCCGGGACAGAATGGCTACACCTTC. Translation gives CASSPDLPGQNGYTF.

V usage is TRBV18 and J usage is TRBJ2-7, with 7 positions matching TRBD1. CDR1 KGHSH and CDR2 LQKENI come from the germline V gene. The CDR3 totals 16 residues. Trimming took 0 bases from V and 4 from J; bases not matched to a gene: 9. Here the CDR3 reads CASSPPIGTEPYEQYF. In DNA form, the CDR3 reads TGTGCCAGCTCACCACCGATAGGGACAGAGCCTTACGAGCAGTACTTC. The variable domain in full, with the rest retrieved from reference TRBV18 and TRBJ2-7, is NAGVMQNPRHLVRRRGQEARLRCSPMKGHSHVYWYRQLPEEGLKFMVYLQKENIIDESGMPKERFSAEFPKEGPSILRIQQVVRGDSAAYFCASSPPIGTEPYEQYFGPGTRLTVT.

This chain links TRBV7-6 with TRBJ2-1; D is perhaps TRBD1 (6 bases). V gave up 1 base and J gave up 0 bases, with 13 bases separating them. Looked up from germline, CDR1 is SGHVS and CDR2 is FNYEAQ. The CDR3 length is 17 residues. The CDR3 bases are TGTGCCAGCAGCTTAGGAGTCGACAGGAGCTCCTACAATGAGCAGTTCTTC. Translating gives CASSLGVDRSSYNEQFF.

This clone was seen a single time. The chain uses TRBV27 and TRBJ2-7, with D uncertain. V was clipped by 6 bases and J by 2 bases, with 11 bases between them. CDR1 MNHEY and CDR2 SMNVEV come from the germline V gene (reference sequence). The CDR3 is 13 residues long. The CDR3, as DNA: TGTGCCAGCAGCCCAAAAGCCCCCTACGAGCAGTACTTC. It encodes CASSPKAPYEQYF.

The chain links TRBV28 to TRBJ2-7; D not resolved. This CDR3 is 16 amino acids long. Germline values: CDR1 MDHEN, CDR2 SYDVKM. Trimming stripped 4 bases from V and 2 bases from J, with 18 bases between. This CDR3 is CASSSLIETSAYEQYF. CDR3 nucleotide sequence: TGTGCCAGCAGTTCCTTGATTGAGACGTCTGCCTACGAGCAGTACTTC.

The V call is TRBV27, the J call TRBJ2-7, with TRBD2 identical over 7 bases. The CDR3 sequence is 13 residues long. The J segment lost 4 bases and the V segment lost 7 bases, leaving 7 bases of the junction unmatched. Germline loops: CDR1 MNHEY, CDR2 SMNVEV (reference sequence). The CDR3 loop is CASIGEGTYEQYF. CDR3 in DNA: TGTGCCAGCATCGGGGAGGGAACTTACGAGCAGTACTTC.

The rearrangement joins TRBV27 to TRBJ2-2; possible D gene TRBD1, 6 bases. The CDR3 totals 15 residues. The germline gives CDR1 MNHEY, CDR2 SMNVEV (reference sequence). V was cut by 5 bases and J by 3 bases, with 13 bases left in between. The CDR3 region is CASSTHPGDTGELFF. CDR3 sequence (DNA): TGTGCCAGCAGTACCCACCCAGGGGACACCGGGGAGCTGTTTTTT.

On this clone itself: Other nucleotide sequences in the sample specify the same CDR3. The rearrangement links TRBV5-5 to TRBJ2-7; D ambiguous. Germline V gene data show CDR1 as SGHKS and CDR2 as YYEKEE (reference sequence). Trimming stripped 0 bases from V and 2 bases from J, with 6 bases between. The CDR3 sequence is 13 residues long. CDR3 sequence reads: CASSLGGTYEQYF. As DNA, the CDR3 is TGTGCCAGCAGCTTGGGGGGTACCTACGAGCAGTACTTC.

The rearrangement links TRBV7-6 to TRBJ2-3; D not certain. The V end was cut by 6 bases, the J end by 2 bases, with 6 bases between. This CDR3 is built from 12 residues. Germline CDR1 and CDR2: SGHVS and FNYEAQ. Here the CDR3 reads CASSPNTDTQYF. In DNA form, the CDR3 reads TGTGCCAGCAGTCCGAACACAGATACGCAGTATTTT.

The CDR3 spells CASSLPRGREVSYEQYF. CDR3 sequence (DNA): TGTGCCAGCAGCTTACCGCGTGGACGGGAAGTATCCTACGAGCAGTACTTC. The chain joins TRBV7-9 to TRBJ2-7, with D tentatively TRBD2 (5 bases). The CDR3 length is 17 residues. CDR1 and CDR2 from the germline V gene are SEHNR and FQNEAQ (reference sequence). The V gene lost 2 bases and the J gene lost 1 base, with 18 bases spanning the gap.

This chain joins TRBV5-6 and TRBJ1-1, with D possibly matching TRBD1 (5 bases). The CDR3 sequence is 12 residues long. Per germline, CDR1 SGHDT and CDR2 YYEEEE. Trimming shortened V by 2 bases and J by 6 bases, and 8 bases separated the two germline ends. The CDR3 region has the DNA TGTGCCAGCAGCTTCGTGGGGGCTGAAGCTTTCTTT. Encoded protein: CASSFVGAEAFF.

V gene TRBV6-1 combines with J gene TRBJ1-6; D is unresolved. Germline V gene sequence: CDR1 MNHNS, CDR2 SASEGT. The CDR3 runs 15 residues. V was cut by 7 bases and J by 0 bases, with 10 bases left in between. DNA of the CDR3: TGTGCCAGCATTATCGGGAGCTCCTATAATTCACCCCTCCACTTT. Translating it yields CASIIGSSYNSPLHF.

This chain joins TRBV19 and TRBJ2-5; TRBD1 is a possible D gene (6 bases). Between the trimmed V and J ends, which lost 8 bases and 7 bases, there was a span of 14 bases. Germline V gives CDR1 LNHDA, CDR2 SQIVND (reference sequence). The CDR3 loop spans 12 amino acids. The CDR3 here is CASDTGSGTQYF. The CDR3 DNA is TGTGCCAGTGACACAGGGTCTGGGACCCAGTACTTC.

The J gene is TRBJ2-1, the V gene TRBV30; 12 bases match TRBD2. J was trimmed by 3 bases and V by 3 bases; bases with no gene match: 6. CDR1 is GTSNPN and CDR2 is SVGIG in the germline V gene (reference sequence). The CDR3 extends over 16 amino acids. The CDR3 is CAWSGLAGQHYNEQFF. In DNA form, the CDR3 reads TGTGCCTGGAGCGGACTAGCGGGACAGCACTACAATGAGCAGTTCTTC.

CDR3 amino acids: CASRPDSSGNTIYF. DNA of the CDR3: TGTGCCAGCAGACCCGACAGCTCTGGAAACACCATATATTTT. The J gene is TRBJ1-3, the V gene TRBV28; D is perhaps TRBD1 (5 bases). V dropped 6 bases and J dropped 0 bases, with 9 bases sitting between them. Germline CDR1 is MDHEN and CDR2 is SYDVKM. The CDR3 spans 14 residues.

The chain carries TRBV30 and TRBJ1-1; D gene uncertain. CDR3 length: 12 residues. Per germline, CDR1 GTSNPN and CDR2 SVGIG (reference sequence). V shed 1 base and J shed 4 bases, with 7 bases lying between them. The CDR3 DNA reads TGTGCCTGGAGTGGGGTGGGCACTGAAGCTTTCTTT. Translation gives CAWSGVGTEAFF.

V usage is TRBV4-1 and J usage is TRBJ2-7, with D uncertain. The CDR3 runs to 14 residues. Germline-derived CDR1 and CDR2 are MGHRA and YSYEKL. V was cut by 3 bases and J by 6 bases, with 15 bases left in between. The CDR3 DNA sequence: TGCGCCAGCAGCCAGGGGATAATTGGACCCGAGCAGTACTTC. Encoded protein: CASSQGIIGPEQYF.

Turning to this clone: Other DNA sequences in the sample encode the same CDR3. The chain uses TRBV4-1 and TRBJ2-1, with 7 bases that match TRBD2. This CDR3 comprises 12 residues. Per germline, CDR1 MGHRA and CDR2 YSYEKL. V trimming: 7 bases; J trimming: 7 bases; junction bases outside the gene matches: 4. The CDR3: CASTGGSNEQFF. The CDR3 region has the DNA TGCGCCAGCACCGGGGGGTCTAATGAGCAGTTCTTC.

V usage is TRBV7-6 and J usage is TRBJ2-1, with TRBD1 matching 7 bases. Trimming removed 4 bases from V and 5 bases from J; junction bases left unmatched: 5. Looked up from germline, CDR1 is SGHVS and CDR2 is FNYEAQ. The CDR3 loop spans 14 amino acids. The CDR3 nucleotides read TGTGCCAGCAGCTCCTGGACAGGTGACAATGAGCAGTTCTTC. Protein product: CASSSWTGDNEQFF.

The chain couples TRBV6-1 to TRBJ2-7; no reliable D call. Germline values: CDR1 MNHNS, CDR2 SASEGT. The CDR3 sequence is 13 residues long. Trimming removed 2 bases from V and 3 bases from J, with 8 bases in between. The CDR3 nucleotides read TGTGCCAGCAGTGAACTGGGCGTCTACGAGCAGTACTTC. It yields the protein CASSELGVYEQYF.

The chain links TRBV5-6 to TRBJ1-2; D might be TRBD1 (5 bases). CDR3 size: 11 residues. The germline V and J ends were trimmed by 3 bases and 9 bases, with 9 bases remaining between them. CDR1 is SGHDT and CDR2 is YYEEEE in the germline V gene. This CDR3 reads CASSSRGSYTF. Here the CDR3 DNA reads TGTGCCAGCAGCTCCCGGGGGAGCTACACCTTC.

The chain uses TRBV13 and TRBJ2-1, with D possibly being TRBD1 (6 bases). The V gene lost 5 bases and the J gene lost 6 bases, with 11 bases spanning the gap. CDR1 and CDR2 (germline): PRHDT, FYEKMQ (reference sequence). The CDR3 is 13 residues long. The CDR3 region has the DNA TGTGCCAGCAGCCTACAAGGGGGCAATGAGCAGTTCTTC. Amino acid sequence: CASSLQGGNEQFF.